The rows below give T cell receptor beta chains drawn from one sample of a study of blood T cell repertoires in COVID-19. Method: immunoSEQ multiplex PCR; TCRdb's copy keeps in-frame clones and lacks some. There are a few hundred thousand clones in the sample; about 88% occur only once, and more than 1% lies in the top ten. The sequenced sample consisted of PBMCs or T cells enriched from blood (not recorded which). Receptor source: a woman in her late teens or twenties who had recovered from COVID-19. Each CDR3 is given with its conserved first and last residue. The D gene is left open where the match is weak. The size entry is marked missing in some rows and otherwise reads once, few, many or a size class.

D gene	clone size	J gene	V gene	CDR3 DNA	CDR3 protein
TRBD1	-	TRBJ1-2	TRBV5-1	TGCGCCAGCAGCTTGGGACAGGGGCTCGGCTACACCTTC	CASSLGQGLGYTF
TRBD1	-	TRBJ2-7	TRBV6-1	TGTGCCAGCAGTGAAGACAGGGGGGAGCAGTACTTC	CASSEDRGEQYF
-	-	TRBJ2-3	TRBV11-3	TGTGCCAGCAGCTTAGCCGGCGGCGCCGGAGATACGCAGTATTTT	CASSLAGGAGDTQYF
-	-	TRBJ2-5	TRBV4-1	TGCGCCAGCAGCCCCGACGGAGTGAACCAAGAGACCCAGTACTTC	CASSPDGVNQETQYF
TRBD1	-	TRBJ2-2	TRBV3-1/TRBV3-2	TGTGCCAGCAGCCCCCGTTCGACAGGGGCCCCCGGGGAGCTGTTTTTT	CASSPRSTGAPGELFF
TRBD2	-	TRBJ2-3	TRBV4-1	TGCGCCAGCAGCCAGGTGGGACTAGCTACAGATACGCAGTATTTT	CASSQVGLATDTQYF
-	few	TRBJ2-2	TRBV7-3	TGTGCCAGCAGCTCGGACACCGGGGAGCTGTTTTTT	CASSSDTGELFF
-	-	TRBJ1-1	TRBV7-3	TGTGCCAGCAGTTCTTACGGTCCGGGGACTGAAGCTTTCTTT	CASSSYGPGTEAFF
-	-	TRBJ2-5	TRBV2	TGTGCCAGCAGTCGGCGGGACGGATTACAAGAGACCCAGTACTTC	CASSRRDGLQETQYF
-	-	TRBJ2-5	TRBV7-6	TGTGCCAGCAGCTATCGGACAGCCCAAGAGACCCAGTACTTC	CASSYRTAQETQYF
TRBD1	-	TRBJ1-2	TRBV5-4	TGTGCCAGCAGCTTGGAGGCAGGGGGCAGTAAGGATGGCTACACCTTC	CASSLEAGGSKDGYTF
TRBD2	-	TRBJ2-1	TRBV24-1	TGTGCCACCAGTGTTAGCGGGGGGAGTTCCTACAATGAGCAGTTCTTC	CATSVSGGSSYNEQFF
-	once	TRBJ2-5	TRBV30	TGTGCCTGGAGTGACCCATGGTATCCCGGGGATCAAGAGACCCAGTACTTC	CAWSDPWYPGDQETQYF
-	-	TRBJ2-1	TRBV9	TGTGCCAGCAGCGTAGCCCCAGGGCCCTCCTACAATGAGCAGTTCTTC	CASSVAPGPSYNEQFF
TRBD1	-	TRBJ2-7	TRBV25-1	TGTGCCAGCAGTGAATGGAGCGCGACAGGGGGCGAGTACGAGCAGTACTTC	CASSEWSATGGEYEQYF
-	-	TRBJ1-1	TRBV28	TGTGCCACCTTGATATTTGCCGGGGATGAAGCTTTCTTT	CATLIFAGDEAFF
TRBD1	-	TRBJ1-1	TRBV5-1	TGCGCCAGCAGCTACGCTCGACAGGGAGTGACTGAAGCTTTCTTT	CASSYARQGVTEAFF
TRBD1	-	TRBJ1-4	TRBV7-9	TGTGCCAGCAGCTTCCCGACAGGGCTTAATGAAAAACTGTTTTTT	CASSFPTGLNEKLFF
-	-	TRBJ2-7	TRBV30	TGTGCCTGGAGCCACGGTCCTCGAACGTACGAGCAGTACTTC	CAWSHGPRTYEQYF
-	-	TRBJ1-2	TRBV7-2	TGTGCCAGCAGCTTAGAACAGGGCTATGGCTACACCTTC	CASSLEQGYGYTF
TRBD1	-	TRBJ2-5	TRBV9	TGTGCCAGCACCGTCACGGGACAGGGAGGCGAGACCCAGTACTTC	CASTVTGQGGETQYF
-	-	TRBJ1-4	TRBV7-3	TGTGCCAGCAGCTCGACAGGTGGAGAAAAACTGTTTTTT	CASSSTGGEKLFF
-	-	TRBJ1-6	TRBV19	TGTGCCAGTAGTATGAAGACATTGAGCTCCTATAATTCACCCCTCCACTTT	CASSMKTLSSYNSPLHF
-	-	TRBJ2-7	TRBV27	TGTGCCAGCAGTTTTAGAATTGTGTCTGAGAGCTCCTACGAGCAGTACTTC	CASSFRIVSESSYEQYF
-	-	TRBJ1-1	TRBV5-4	TGTGCCAGCAGCTCCGGACAGAAGAACACTGAAGCTTTCTTT	CASSSGQKNTEAFF
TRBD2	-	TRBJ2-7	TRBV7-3	TGTGCCAGCAGCTTAATGAGCGGGGGTGGCAACGAGCAGTACTTC	CASSLMSGGGNEQYF
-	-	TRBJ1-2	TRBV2	TGTGCCAGCAGCTTGCTGGGACAATCGTCCTATGGCTACACCTTC	CASSLLGQSSYGYTF
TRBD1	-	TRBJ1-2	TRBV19	TGTGCCAGTAGTGAACCGGGACAGGGGGAAATTGGCTACACCTTC	CASSEPGQGEIGYTF
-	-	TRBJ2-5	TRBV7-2	TGTGCCAGCAGCTTAGATGGGGGGGCCGGGGAGACCCAGTACTTC	CASSLDGGAGETQYF
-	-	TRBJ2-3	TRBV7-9	TGTGCCAGCAGCTTTGGGCGCCCCACAGATACGCAGTATTTT	CASSFGRPTDTQYF
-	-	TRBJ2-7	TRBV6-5	TGTGCCAGCAGTTACTCGACAGAATTTACCTACGAGCAGTACTTC	CASSYSTEFTYEQYF
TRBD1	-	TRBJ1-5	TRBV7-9	TGTGCCAGCAAGGGACAGGGGGAAAATCAGCCCCAGCATTTT	CASKGQGENQPQHF
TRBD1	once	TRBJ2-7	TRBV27	TGTGCCAGCAGTCCTCGGGACAGCTCCTACGAGCAGTACTTC	CASSPRDSSYEQYF
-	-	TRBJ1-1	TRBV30	TGTGCCTGGACCGCGGAGGGGTATGAAGCTTTCTTT	CAWTAEGYEAFF
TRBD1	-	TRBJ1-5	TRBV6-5	TGTGCCAGCAGTTACGGGGGACAGCCCAATCAGCCCCAGCATTTT	CASSYGGQPNQPQHF
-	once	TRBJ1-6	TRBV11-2	TGTGCCAGCAGCCTATTTATCGGGGGTAATTCACCCCTCCACTTT	CASSLFIGGNSPLHF
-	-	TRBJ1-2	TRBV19	TGTGCCAGTAACCCAGGATCTTTTAACTATGGCTACACCTTC	CASNPGSFNYGYTF
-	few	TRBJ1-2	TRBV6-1	TGTGCCAGCAGTGAAACAGGCTATGGCTACACCTTC	CASSETGYGYTF
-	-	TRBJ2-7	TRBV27	TGTGCCAGCAGCCAGAGTTCCGGGACAACCTACGAGCAGTACTTC	CASSQSSGTTYEQYF
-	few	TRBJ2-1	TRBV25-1	TGTGCCAGCGAAGGGGCCGGAATCTCCTACAATGAGCAGTTCTTC	CASEGAGISYNEQFF
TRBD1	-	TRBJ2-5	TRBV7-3	TGTGCCAGCAGAAGCACAGGGGAGGAGACCCAGTACTTC	CASRSTGEETQYF
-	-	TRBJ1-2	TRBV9	TGTGCCGTTTTAACAGGGCCCTATGGCTACACCTTC	CAVLTGPYGYTF
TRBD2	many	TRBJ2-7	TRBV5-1	TGCGCCAGCAGCTTGGGTCCTAGCGGGGGGCAGTCCTACGAGCAGTACTTC	CASSLGPSGGQSYEQYF
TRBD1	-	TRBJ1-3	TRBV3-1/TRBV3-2	TGTGCCAGCAGACTTACGGAGAAGGAGGGGGCGCGAGGAAACACCATATATTTT	CASRLTEKEGARGNTIYF
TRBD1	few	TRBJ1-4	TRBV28	TGTGCCAGCAGGAGTGACAGGGTTTCAGGAACTAATGAAAAACTGTTTTTT	CASRSDRVSGTNEKLFF
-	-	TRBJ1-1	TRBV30	TGTGCCTGGAGTAGGTCAGGGGCGGTGGGCACTGAAGCTTTCTTT	CAWSRSGAVGTEAFF
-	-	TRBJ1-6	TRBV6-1	TGTGCCAGCAGTGAAGAGGGACAAACTAATTCACCCCTCCACTTT	CASSEEGQTNSPLHF
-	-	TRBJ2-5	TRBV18	TGTGCCAGCTCTTTGTGGTCAGAAGAGACCCAGTACTTC	CASSLWSEETQYF
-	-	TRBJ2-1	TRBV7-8	TGTGCCAGCAGCTCCCACATCGATGAGCAGTTCTTC	CASSSHIDEQFF
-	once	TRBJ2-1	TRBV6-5	TGTGCCAGCAGTTACGCAGACAGTTACAATGAGCAGTTCTTC	CASSYADSYNEQFF
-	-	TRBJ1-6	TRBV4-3	TGCGCCAGCAGCCCGGGACATTCGAATTCACCCCTCCACTTT	CASSPGHSNSPLHF
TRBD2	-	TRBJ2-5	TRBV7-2	TGTGCCAGCAGCTTACGGCGAGCGGGGAGATGGGAGACCCAGTACTTC	CASSLRRAGRWETQYF
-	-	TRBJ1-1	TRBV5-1	TGCGCCAGCAGCCCTCCGGGAGCCCAAGGGATAATGGCTTTCTTT	CASSPPGAQGIMAFF